These 20 T cell receptor beta chains share one sample of origin, sequenced in a study of T cells in Graves' hyperthyroidism and ophthalmopathy. Regions amplified from RNA transcripts were the TCR beta CDR3 regions. RT-PCR in the first round (using the HTBI primer set) targeted the TCR CDR3. TCRdb passed the multiplex PCR reads through MiXCR, listing each CDR3 protein once. The sample includes 500,000 to 600,000 distinct CDR3 sequences, roughly 46% seen only once; the top ten take around 8%. Sequencing was done on a sample of peripheral blood or thyroid tissue (not recorded which). These TCRs come from a woman in her late teens or twenties with Graves' hyperthyroidism.

A note on this clonotype: A read error may explain this, as a much larger clone is one base away. The conserved closing phenylalanine or tryptophan is absent in this CDR3, likely reflecting a read error. V is TRBV13 and J is TRBJ1-5; no reliable D call. This CDR3 is 15 amino acids long. CDR1 is PRHDT and CDR2 is FYEKMQ in the germline V gene (reference sequence). CDR3 amino acids: CASSRGPRLGQPQHL. CDR3 coding DNA: TGCGCCAGCAGCCGTGGGCCTCGGTTGGGGCAGCCCCAGCATCTT.

Many counts were recorded for this clonotype. The rearrangement joins TRBV5-8 to TRBJ2-7; 9 bases match TRBD2. After removal of 0 bases from V and 3 bases from J, the junction contained 7 bases not matched to a gene. Germline CDR1 and CDR2: SGHTS and YDEGEE. This CDR3 has 16 amino acids. The DNA of the CDR3 is TGTGCCAGCAGCTTGGGTCCAGCGGGAGGCCTCTACGAGCAGTACTTC. Protein product: CASSLGPAGGLYEQYF.

This clonotype was found a few times. The V call is TRBV15, the J call TRBJ2-7; a possible D gene is TRBD1 (5 bases). The CDR3 is 15 residues long. V shed 2 bases and J shed 0 bases, with 11 bases lying between them. Germline values: CDR1 LNHNV, CDR2 YYDKDF (reference sequence). Here the CDR3 DNA reads TGTGCCACCAGCAGATCCCCCGACAGCTCCTACGAGCAGTACTTC. This translates into CATSRSPDSSYEQYF.

This clonotype was found many times. The rearrangement joins TRBV4-1 to TRBJ1-2; the D gene is possibly TRBD1 (5 bases). The CDR3 loop spans 15 amino acids. Trimming left V 0 bases short and J 4 bases short, with 12 bases between. CDR1 is MGHRA, CDR2 YSYEKL, per germline. The chain's CDR3 is CASSQDQGTGYGYTF. CDR3 nucleotides: TGCGCCAGCAGCCAAGATCAGGGAACAGGCTATGGCTACACCTTC.

This clonotype came up many times. The V and J genes are TRBV11-2 and TRBJ1-1; no clear D gene. Per germline, CDR1 SGHAT and CDR2 FQNNGV. Trimming shortened V by 3 bases and J by 3 bases, and 8 bases separated the two germline ends. This CDR3 spans 13 amino acids. The chain's CDR3 is CASSFGADTEAFF. The CDR3 region has the DNA TGTGCCAGCAGCTTCGGTGCCGACACTGAAGCTTTCTTT.

Notes on this clonotype: This clone may be a read error of a much larger clone one base away. This sequence joins TRBV13 and TRBJ2-2; D unresolved. Germline lookup yields CDR1 PRHDT and CDR2 FYEKMQ (reference sequence). The CDR3 loop spans 13 amino acids. Trimming removed 6 bases from V and 7 bases from J, with 12 bases in between. Here the CDR3 DNA reads TGTGCCAGCAGGAGCGCCAGGATCGGGGAGCTGTTTTTT. Its protein is CASRSARIGELFF.

This clonotype was counted a single time. A junction boundary mismatches the germline segment, possibly from a read error. V and J are TRBV7-3 and TRBJ1-1; D unclear. This CDR3 has 13 residues. CDR1 and CDR2 (germline): SGHTA, FQGTGA. The CDR3 loop is CASSSGSDTEAFF. The CDR3 nucleotides read TGTGCTAGCAGCTCGGGGTCCGACACTGAAGCTTTCTTT.

The chain joins TRBV15 to TRBJ1-2; TRBD1 matches 11 bases. The CDR3 spans 15 residues. With V trimmed by 4 bases and J by 4 bases, 5 bases remained unmatched. Germline V lookup: CDR1 LNHNV, CDR2 YYDKDF (reference sequence). The CDR3 spells CATSKRGQGVYGYTF. CDR3 bases: TGTGCCACCAGCAAAAGGGGACAGGGGGTCTATGGCTACACCTTC. Full variable domain (rest looked up from reference TRBV15 and TRBJ1-2): DAMVIQNPRYQVTQFGKPVTLSCSQTLNHNVMYWYQQKSSQAPKLLFHYYDKDFNNEADTPDNFQSRRPNTSFCFLDIRSPGLGDTAMYLCATSKRGQGVYGYTFGSGTRLTVV.

V usage is TRBV18 and J usage is TRBJ1-2; unclear D gene. CDR3 length: 15 amino acids. Deletions cut 0 bases from V and 3 bases from J, with 11 bases between. Germline CDR1 is KGHSH and CDR2 is LQKENI. CDR3 amino acids: CASSPPAVLDYGYTF. CDR3 in DNA: TGTGCCAGCTCACCACCGGCGGTCCTGGACTATGGCTACACCTTC. Drawing the rest from reference TRBV18 and TRBJ1-2, the complete variable domain is NAGVMQNPRHLVRRRGQEARLRCSPMKGHSHVYWYRQLPEEGLKFMVYLQKENIIDESGMPKERFSAEFPKEGPSILRIQQVVRGDSAAYFCASSPPAVLDYGYTFGSGTRLTVV.

This clonotype appeared many times. This chain connects TRBV19 to TRBJ1-5, with D perhaps matching TRBD1 (5 bases). Trimming pared 2 bases from V and 2 bases from J, leaving 13 bases between. The length of the CDR3 is 16 residues. The germline CDR1 and CDR2 sequences are LNHDA and SQIVND (reference sequence). For the CDR3, the DNA is TGTGCCAGTAGTATAACGCAGTCGGGGGGCAATCAGCCCCAGCATTTT. Its protein is CASSITQSGGNQPQHF.

The genes are TRBV20-1 and TRBJ1-1; TRBD1 is a possible D gene (5 bases). The length of the CDR3 is 13 residues. Germline CDR1 is DFQATT and CDR2 is SNEGSKA (reference sequence). V dropped 0 bases and J dropped 4 bases, with 9 bases sitting between them. CDR3 DNA sequence: TGCAGTGCTAGAGATGGGGGAAGCACTGAAGCTTTCTTT. Protein: CSARDGGSTEAFF.

About this clonotype: One end of the junction fails to match germline, which may point to a read error. V usage is TRBV7-3 and J usage is TRBJ2-7; 12 bases align to TRBD1. Germline V lookup: CDR1 SGHTA, CDR2 FQGTGA. The CDR3 is 19 amino acids. CDR3 protein: CASSQSTQSGTGGLYEQYF. The CDR3, as DNA: TGCGCCAGCAGCCAATCGACCCAGAGCGGGACAGGGGGCCTTTACGAGCAGTACTTC.

This clonotype showed up many times. The chain uses TRBV6-6 and TRBJ2-7, with D tentatively TRBD2 (6 bases). CDR1 is MNHNY and CDR2 is SVGAGI in the germline V gene (reference sequence). This CDR3 spans 17 amino acids. With 0 bases removed from V and 2 bases from J, the gap between germline ends came to 17 bases. The CDR3 loop is CASSYSGLGTSTYEQYF. The DNA for the CDR3 is TGTGCCAGCAGTTACTCTGGGCTGGGGACTTCCACCTACGAGCAGTACTTC.

This clonotype appeared many times. This chain uses TRBV7-3 with TRBJ2-7, with 7 positions matching TRBD2. This CDR3 has 13 residues. Germline CDR1 and CDR2: SGHTA and FQGTGA. With V trimmed by 5 bases and J by 5 bases, 6 bases remained unmatched. DNA of the CDR3: TGTGCCAGCAGCCCCGTGGCGGGGGACGAGCAGTACTTC. This gives the protein CASSPVAGDEQYF.

This sequence joins TRBV15 and TRBJ1-5; D ambiguous. V lost 3 bases and J lost 3, with 3 bases in between. The CDR3 is 12 amino acids. Germline V gene lookup returns CDR1 LNHNV and CDR2 YYDKDF (reference sequence). CDR3 loop: CATSRVNQPQHF. The CDR3 DNA follows: TGTGCCACCAGCAGGGTCAATCAGCCCCAGCATTTT.

DNA for the CDR3: TGCGCCAGCAGCCAAGATTTGGCCTCTGGGGCCAACGTCCTGACTTTC. Translated, it gives CASSQDLASGANVLTF. The J gene is TRBJ2-6, the V gene TRBV4-1; no firm D call. CDR3 length equals 16 residues. Looked up from germline, CDR1 is MGHRA and CDR2 is YSYEKL. V lost 0 bases, J lost 0 bases, and 6 bases lay in between.

This clonotype was counted at least ten times. The CDR3 nucleotides read TGTGCCAGCAGCCAAGGGACAGGCAAAATGGGCTCTGGGGCCAACGTCCTGACTTTC. Translating it yields CASSQGTGKMGSGANVLTF. V usage is TRBV4-2 and J usage is TRBJ2-6; 7 bases are shared with TRBD1. CDR3 length: 19 amino acids. V dropped 1 base and J dropped 0; count of bases not matched to a gene: 9. Germline V lookup: CDR1 LGHNA, CDR2 YNFKEQ.

The V gene is TRBV29-1, the J gene TRBJ1-5, with unresolved D. CDR1 and CDR2 from the germline V gene are SQVTM and ANQGSEA. The CDR3 consists of 14 residues. The V end was cut by 8 bases, the J end by 2 bases, with 16 bases between. The CDR3 sequence is CSLARARGNQPQHF. The DNA for the CDR3 is TGCAGCTTAGCCCGGGCACGGGGCAATCAGCCCCAGCATTTT.

As concerns this clonotype: Here the CDR3 omits its conserved ending phenylalanine or tryptophan, so a read error is the likely source. The rearrangement links TRBV11-1 to TRBJ1-1, with D perhaps matching TRBD1 (5 bases). From germline, CDR1 is SGHAT and CDR2 FQDESV (reference sequence). The CDR3 contains 15 residues. Trimming took 3 bases from V and 4 from J, leaving 15 bases between them. The CDR3 loop is CASSLSGHPTTEAFL. In DNA form, the CDR3 reads TGTGCCAGCAGCTTGTCCGGACACCCTACCACTGAAGCTTTCCTT.

This chain uses TRBV10-3 with TRBJ2-5, with 12 nucleotides matching TRBD2. V dropped 3 bases and J dropped 2; count of bases not matched to a gene: 10. CDR3 length: 18 residues. Germline CDR1 reads ENHRY; CDR2 reads SYGVKD. DNA of the CDR3: TGTGCCATCAGTGACACGGCTAGCGGGAGGGATGAGCAAGAGACCCAGTACTTC. Protein sequence: CAISDTASGRDEQETQYF.